Listed below are T cell receptor beta chains from one sample, sequenced in a study of early T cells in non-severe SARS-CoV-2 infection. TCRdb reprocessed the 5' RACE reads with MiXCR, giving one entry per CDR3 protein. The sample lists tens of thousands of distinct CDR3 sequences, 4% to 5% occurring once. The sample comprised whole blood. The receptor source for this set is an adult who was a healthcare worker with PCR-confirmed SARS-CoV-2 infection or an uninfected control (not recorded which). CDR3s include the opening cysteine and the closing phenylalanine or tryptophan.

v_call	j_call	cdr3_aa
TRBV27	TRBJ2-2	CASSLRGRRDTGELFF
TRBV2	TRBJ2-5	CASSEKGVVSEKQKETQYF
TRBV5-1	TRBJ2-5	CASSVGRDPPDQYF
TRBV24-1	TRBJ2-1	CATSDFAGTGNSYNEQFF
TRBV3-1	TRBJ1-6	CASSPVRNSPLHF
TRBV6-5	TRBJ1-1	CASSYRNRGGEGAKAFF
TRBV7-9	TRBJ1-2	CASSPGQGLYTF
TRBV18	TRBJ1-5	CASSRRDNHNQPQHF
TRBV6-2/TRBV6-3	TRBJ2-4	CASSLRAAGVNIQYF
TRBV10-2	TRBJ1-5	CASRATGQGQPQHF
TRBV30	TRBJ2-1	CAWTPSSYNEQFF
TRBV20-1	TRBJ1-1	CSARGLTNTEAFF
TRBV10-1	TRBJ2-3	CASSVRTSGNTDTQYF
TRBV20-1	TRBJ1-1	CSASPRREGVAFF
TRBV12-5	TRBJ2-1	CASGLDPQAGSNEQFF
TRBV12-3/TRBV12-4	TRBJ2-1	CASKPGQGNYNEQFF
TRBV29-1	TRBJ2-1	CSVELWANNEQFF
TRBV12-3/TRBV12-4	TRBJ1-6	CASSLFSLNSPLHF
TRBV30	TRBJ2-5	CAWSLSQETQYF
TRBV4-2	TRBJ2-3	CASSQGLAADTQYF
TRBV18	TRBJ2-2	CASSPQSGINTGELFF
TRBV19	TRBJ2-7	CASSIGRWAYEQYF
TRBV10-3	TRBJ2-2	CAISEPGGTNTGELFF
TRBV4-1	TRBJ2-3	CASSQRTDSADTQYF
TRBV2	TRBJ2-7	CASSADRTLGYEQYF
TRBV27	TRBJ1-5	CASSPGTGGFYSNQPQHF
TRBV27	TRBJ2-1	CASAPGNNEQFF
TRBV7-9	TRBJ1-4	CASSFSSQGGPELFF
TRBV9	TRBJ2-7	CASSPGGEQYF
TRBV6-6	TRBJ1-6	CASRVQRTGRNSPLHF
TRBV19	TRBJ2-5	CASQDRGGAETQYF
TRBV24-1	TRBJ2-3	CATSDPFGTSVSDTQYF
TRBV5-1	TRBJ2-5	CASSTRTGGILETQYF
TRBV5-1	TRBJ1-2	CASSFTPAYGYTF
TRBV19	TRBJ2-5	CASSITIQETQYF
TRBV6-2/TRBV6-3	TRBJ1-6	CASKYPSSPLHF
TRBV27	TRBJ1-5	CASKLGQGHVYRSNQPQHF
TRBV18	TRBJ1-5	CASSGTASNQPQHF
TRBV7-9	TRBJ2-1	CASSFSYNEQFF
TRBV6-6	TRBJ2-7	CASSGLAGSSYEQYF
TRBV28	TRBJ2-7	CASSWDKNEGTGEYEQYF
TRBV7-2	TRBJ1-2	CASSSGTGGGYTF
TRBV12-3/TRBV12-4	TRBJ2-3	CASSLDMDSSTDTQYF
TRBV5-1	TRBJ1-2	CASSRDRGGYGYTF
TRBV3-1	TRBJ1-1	CASSLGQATEAFF
TRBV30	TRBJ2-7	CAWGHRDPYEQYF
TRBV7-2	TRBJ1-1	CASSFNSRYAFF
TRBV24-1	TRBJ2-7	CATSDLGGTEQYF
TRBV14	TRBJ1-1	CASSPTGARMGTEAFF
TRBV11-3	TRBJ2-3	CASSSSSTGDTQYF
TRBV19	TRBJ1-6	CASTSQGSGSPLHF
TRBV11-2	TRBJ2-7	CASSFRNEQYF
TRBV6-6	TRBJ2-1	CASSYLAGVYNEQFF